The rows below give T cell receptor beta chains drawn from one sample of a study of CD8 T cells in ankylosing spondylitis. TCRdb processed the 5' RACE reads anew with MiXCR; each CDR3 protein has one entry. The data contain some 140,000 distinct CDR3 sequences, about an eighth of them seen just once; the ten biggest clones take up around 4.1%. The material sequenced was blood, either unsorted or a sorted T cell fraction (not recorded which). The origin of the receptors is a female donor with ankylosing spondylitis or in good health (not recorded which). Each CDR3 is given with its conserved first and last residue. The D gene is left open where the match is weak. Not all rows give a size; the values are once, few, many and, for expanded clones, a class.

>TRBJ2-1|TRBV29-1|many|TRBD2
TGCAGCGTTGAAAGGGGGTGGACTAGCGGATACAATGAGCAGTTCTTC
CSVERGWTSGYNEQFF
>TRBJ2-1|TRBV5-1|many|-
TGCGCCAGCAGCCCTGTGGCGGGCATGTACAATGAGCAGTTCTTC
CASSPVAGMYNEQFF
>TRBJ2-7|TRBV5-1|many|TRBD2
TGCGCCAGCAGAGGCGGGAGAGGGTACGAGCAGTACTTC
CASRGGRGYEQYF
>TRBJ2-1|TRBV5-1|many|-
TGCGCCAGCAGCTTGGCCATAGACACCTACAATGAGCAGTTCTTC
CASSLAIDTYNEQFF
>TRBJ2-3|TRBV5-4|many|-
TGTGCCAGCAGCAAGCAAGGGGGGAGCACAGATACGCAGTATTTT
CASSKQGGSTDTQYF
>TRBJ2-7|TRBV10-3|many|TRBD2
TGTGCCATCAGAACCGGGACTAGCGGCCCGAGCTCCTACGAGCAGTACTTC
CAIRTGTSGPSSYEQYF
>TRBJ2-7|TRBV10-1|once|-
TGCGCCAGTTCGGTGAGACCCGGGACCGCGACCTACGAGCAGTACTTC
CASSVRPGTATYEQYF
>TRBJ2-5|TRBV11-1|-|TRBD2
TGTGCCAGCAGCTTATCTAGCGGGAGCGTGGAGACCCAGTACTTC
CASSLSSGSVETQYF
>TRBJ1-5|TRBV6-1|once|-
TGTGCCAGCGGGGGTCAGCCCCAGCATTTT
CASGGQPQHF
>TRBJ1-2|TRBV5-5|many|TRBD1
TGTGCCAGCAGCCTCGGGACAGGATACTATGGCTACACCTTC
CASSLGTGYYGYTF
>TRBJ2-1|TRBV6-1|many|TRBD1
TGTGCCAGCAGGGCGGACAGGGTACCCTCCTACAATGAGCAGTTCTTC
CASRADRVPSYNEQFF